These 27 T cell receptor beta chains came from one sample sequenced in a study of OX40 agonist ivuxolimab in advanced cancers. Profiled with immunoSEQ multiplex PCR; TCRdb holds only in-frame clones, not every one. The sample yields about 100,000 clones, more than 85% seen once. The source was CD4+ or CD8+ T cells sorted from blood, collected in a trial of the OX40 agonist ivuxolimab. The source is an adult with an advanced solid tumor such as melanoma, head and neck, liver or kidney cancer.

The rearrangement uses TRBV28 and TRBJ1-4; D is perhaps TRBD1 (5 bases). Trimming took 2 bases from V and 8 from J, leaving 15 bases between them. The length of the CDR3 is 15 residues. Per the germline V gene, CDR1 is MDHEN and CDR2 is SYDVKM. The CDR3 DNA follows: TGTGCCAGCAGTTTACCCGGCAGGGCCCGGGAAAAACTGTTTTTT. Translation gives CASSLPGRAREKLFF.

Details on this clone: At one boundary the junction diverges from the germline segment, which might be a read error. V is TRBV28 and J is TRBJ1-1; D is possibly TRBD1 (6 bases). The germline CDR1 and CDR2 sequences are MDHEN and SYDVKM. This CDR3 contains 15 residues. In DNA form, the CDR3 reads TGTGCCAGCAGGTTAGCGGGACATGTGAACTCTGAAGCTTTCTTT. It codes for CASRLAGHVNSEAFF.

The V gene is TRBV19, the J gene TRBJ2-7; maybe TRBD2 (6 bases). This CDR3 is built from 14 residues. Trimming left V 7 bases short and J 4 bases short, with 17 bases between. CDR1 is LNHDA and CDR2 is SQIVND in the germline V gene (reference sequence). CDR3 residues: CASMLSGRKYEQYF. In DNA form, the CDR3 reads TGTGCCAGTATGTTATCGGGGAGGAAATACGAGCAGTACTTC.

The chain links TRBV28 to TRBJ1-2, with 8 bases fitting TRBD1. CDR3 length: 14 amino acids. V was clipped by 5 bases and J by 0 bases; unmatched bases: 2. CDR1 and CDR2 (germline): MDHEN, SYDVKM. CDR3 nucleotide sequence: TGTGCCAGCAGTCCGGGACAGGCTAACTATGGCTACACCTTC. Its translation is CASSPGQANYGYTF.

The V call is TRBV27, the J call TRBJ1-3, with D unclear. Germline CDR1 is MNHEY and CDR2 is SMNVEV (reference sequence). The CDR3 sequence is 17 residues long. Trimming left V 5 bases short and J 3 bases short, with 20 bases between. CDR3 protein: CASSPRGSGISGNTIYF. DNA of the CDR3: TGTGCCAGCAGTCCTCGGGGTAGCGGTATAAGTGGAAACACCATATATTTT.

On this clone itself: Sequence at one end of the junction differs from germline and may be a read error. This chain connects TRBV5-4 to TRBJ2-7; TRBD1 is a possible D gene (6 bases). Per the germline V gene, CDR1 is SGHNT and CDR2 is YYREEE (reference sequence). This CDR3 has 12 amino acids. CDR3: CTSSQTGYEQYF. CDR3 sequence (DNA): TGTACCAGCAGCCAGACAGGCTACGAGCAGTACTTC.

This clone occurred once. This chain links TRBV5-4 with TRBJ2-3, with D unresolved. The V end was cut by 5 bases, the J end by 1 base, with 8 bases between. Germline-derived CDR1 and CDR2 are SGHNT and YYREEE (reference sequence). This CDR3 comprises 13 residues. CDR3 residues: CASRVAGTDTQYF. CDR3 in DNA: TGTGCCAGCAGAGTAGCAGGCACAGATACGCAGTATTTT.

The rearrangement links TRBV29-1 to TRBJ2-1, with 8 bases lining up with TRBD1. Germline assignment: CDR1 SQVTM and CDR2 ANQGSEA. Trimming cost V 5 bases and J 6 bases; bases outside gene matches: 12. This CDR3 contains 15 residues. CDR3 nucleotide sequence: TGCAGCGTTCAACCCCTACTAACAGGGGGCAATGAGCAGTTCTTC. Protein sequence: CSVQPLLTGGNEQFF.

V usage is TRBV7-8 and J usage is TRBJ2-7, with a possible D match to TRBD2 (6 bases). CDR3 size: 15 residues. V was shortened by 5 bases and J by 0 bases, with 14 bases between the two germline ends. The germline CDR1 and CDR2 sequences are SGHVS and FQNEAQ. CDR3 DNA: TGTGCCAGCAGCACTACTAGCTTATCCTCCTACGAGCAGTACTTC. Translating gives CASSTTSLSSYEQYF.

V is TRBV6-6 and J is TRBJ2-2, with 9 bases that match TRBD1. This CDR3 region has 15 residues. Looked up from germline, CDR1 is MNHNY and CDR2 is SVGAGI (reference sequence). J was trimmed by 3 bases and V by 6 bases; bases with no gene match: 5. CDR3 protein: CASRHRGQDTGELFF. CDR3 coding DNA: TGTGCCAGCAGACACAGGGGGCAGGACACCGGGGAGCTGTTTTTT.

The chain is built from TRBV7-3 and TRBJ2-5, with 11 bases fitting TRBD2. Germline V gives CDR1 SGHTA, CDR2 FQGTGA. CDR3 length: 15 amino acids. The trim removed 5 bases at V and 4 bases at J, leaving 6 bases unmatched. The CDR3 coding sequence is TGTGCCAGCAGCCCAACTAGCGGGAGCGCAGAGACCCAGTACTTC. It codes for CASSPTSGSAETQYF.

V and J are TRBV2 and TRBJ1-1, with D hard to call. This CDR3 has 12 amino acids. V shed 3 bases and J shed 5 bases, with 7 bases lying between them. CDR1 SNHLY and CDR2 FYNNEI come from the germline V gene. CDR3 bases: TGTGCCAGCAGTGATGAAGGGACTGAAGCTTTCTTT. It translates to CASSDEGTEAFF. The complete variable domain, with remaining parts taken from reference TRBV2 and TRBJ1-1, reads EPEVTQTPSHQVTQMGQEVILRCVPISNHLYFYWYRQILGQKVEFLVSFYNNEISEKSEIFDDQFSVERPDGSNFTLKIRSTKLEDSAMYFCASSDEGTEAFFGQGTRLTVV.

This clone was counted between two and nine times. J is TRBJ1-2 and V is TRBV7-2; no clear D gene. The CDR3 has 14 amino acids. CDR1 is SGHTA, CDR2 FQGNSA, per germline. Trimming removed 5 bases at V and 2 bases at J, with 12 bases between. The chain's CDR3 is CASSRTLLNYGYTF. The CDR3, as DNA: TGTGCCAGCAGCCGGACCTTACTGAACTATGGCTACACCTTC.

This chain connects TRBV6-1 to TRBJ1-1; no clear D gene. V dropped 1 base and J dropped 1 base, with 7 bases sitting between them. The CDR3 sequence is 14 residues long. The V gene's germline CDR1 is MNHNS and CDR2 SASEGT. Written as DNA, the CDR3 is TGTGCCAGCAGTGAAGTTAGAGCGAACACTGAAGCTTTCTTT. Its translation is CASSEVRANTEAFF.

The chain combines TRBV7-2 with TRBJ2-7, with a possible D match to TRBD1 (5 bases). CDR3 size: 14 residues. Trimming shortened V by 5 bases and J by 5 bases, and 16 bases separated the two germline ends. Germline V gene sequence: CDR1 SGHTA, CDR2 FQGNSA. The CDR3 DNA reads TGTGCCAGCAGCCAAGGGGCAGGGCTTGACGAGCAGTACTTC. It codes for CASSQGAGLDEQYF. Complete variable domain (other parts from reference TRBV7-2 and TRBJ2-7): GAGVSQSPSNKVTEKGKDVELRCDPISGHTALYWYRQSLGQGLEFLIYFQGNSAPDKSGLPSDRFSAERTGGSVSTLTIQRTQQEDSAVYLCASSQGAGLDEQYFGPGTRLTVT.

V is TRBV19 and J is TRBJ1-2, with D possibly matching TRBD1 (5 bases). Trimming pared 0 bases from V and 4 bases from J, leaving 9 bases between. This CDR3 contains 14 residues. The germline V gene encodes CDR1 LNHDA and CDR2 SQIVND (reference sequence). CDR3 nucleotide sequence: TGTGCCAGTAGTATAGAGGGGGTTCTCTATGGCTACACCTTC. Translated, it gives CASSIEGVLYGYTF.

Only a few counts were recorded for this clone. The chain has TRBV19 and TRBJ1-2, with a possible D match to TRBD1 (6 bases). Germline CDR1 reads LNHDA; CDR2 reads SQIVND (reference sequence). CDR3 length: 14 residues. Trimming shortened V by 2 bases and J by 8 bases, and 15 bases separated the two germline ends. The CDR3 is CASSISPGALGYTF. The CDR3 DNA follows: TGTGCCAGTAGTATATCTCCGGGGGCGTTGGGCTACACCTTC.

This clone was observed once. The J gene is TRBJ1-2, the V gene TRBV28, with D tentatively TRBD1 (6 bases). Trimming left V 1 base short and J 4 bases short, with 13 bases between. The V gene's germline CDR1 is MDHEN and CDR2 SYDVKM. The CDR3 runs 15 residues. DNA for the CDR3: TGTGCCAGCAGTTTATCGCAGGGGCGCGTCTATGGCTACACCTTC. Translated: CASSLSQGRVYGYTF.

The chain employs TRBV11-3 and TRBJ1-1, with D uncertain. CDR1 is SGHNT and CDR2 is YENEEA in the germline V gene. Trimming removed 1 base at V and 5 bases at J, with 14 bases between. This CDR3 contains 15 residues. The CDR3 reads CASSLGFKGSTEAFF. The CDR3 DNA sequence: TGTGCCAGCAGCTTAGGTTTTAAGGGTTCGACTGAAGCTTTCTTT.

The V gene is TRBV5-4, the J gene TRBJ1-4, with D maybe TRBD1 (5 bases). Trimming shortened V by 2 bases and J by 3 bases, and 17 bases separated the two germline ends. Germline CDR1 and CDR2: SGHNT and YYREEE (reference sequence). The CDR3 runs 17 residues. DNA for the CDR3: TGTGCCAGCAGCTTAAATCAGGGATCGGGAGCTAATGAAAAACTGTTTTTT. As protein: CASSLNQGSGANEKLFF.

This clone has just one count. V is TRBV4-3 and J is TRBJ2-3; D gene uncertain. Germline V gene sequence: CDR1 LGHNA, CDR2 YSLEER. The CDR3 extends over 13 amino acids. The V and J ends lost 1 base and 6 bases respectively, with 8 bases between them. This chain's CDR3 is CASSQALADTQYF. CDR3 coding DNA: TGCGCCAGCAGCCAAGCCTTAGCCGATACGCAGTATTTT.

The V and J genes are TRBV21-1 and TRBJ2-5; TRBD2 reflects the table's D call only, with no check against the DNA. TRBV21-1 is assigned pseudogene status. The CDR3 is made up of 18 amino acids. CDR3 loop: CASSKEGLAGLPQETQYF. In DNA, the CDR3 is TGTGCCAGCAGCAAAGAGGGACTAGCGGGATTGCCGCAAGAGACCCAGTACTTC.

The chain employs TRBV28 and TRBJ1-1, with D unresolved. This CDR3 has 14 residues. Germline assignment: CDR1 MDHEN and CDR2 SYDVKM. V was cut by 2 bases and J by 5 bases, with 12 bases left in between. DNA for the CDR3: TGTGCCAGCAGTTTAAGAGGGTCGGGGACTGAAGCTTTCTTT. Its protein product is CASSLRGSGTEAFF.

The J gene is TRBJ1-1, the V gene TRBV4-3; a possible D gene is TRBD1 (6 bases). Germline CDR1 LGHNA, CDR2 YSLEER. V was shortened by 6 bases and J by 3 bases, with 23 bases between the two germline ends. The CDR3 has 17 residues. CDR3 sequence: CASSPAGGRYGDTEAFF. CDR3 coding DNA: TGCGCCAGCAGTCCGGCGGGGGGCCGCTACGGCGACACTGAAGCTTTCTTT.

The chain combines TRBV21-1 with TRBJ2-4; whether TRBD2, the table's D call, matches the DNA was not checked. TRBV21-1 is an annotated pseudogene. This CDR3 spans 17 amino acids. The CDR3 region has the DNA TGTGCCAGCAGCAAAGCGCCCCTAGCGGTAGCCAAAAACATTCAGTACTTC. Protein: CASSKAPLAVAKNIQYF.

The V and J genes are TRBV19 and TRBJ2-5, with 7 bases identical to TRBD2. Germline CDR1 reads LNHDA; CDR2 reads SQIVND (reference sequence). The length of the CDR3 is 13 residues. V dropped 5 bases and J dropped 2; count of bases not matched to a gene: 2. CDR3 sequence reads: CASSLGGQETQYF. The CDR3 nucleotides read TGTGCCAGTAGTTTGGGAGGGCAAGAGACCCAGTACTTC.

CDR3 sequence reads: CASSLIPGQGKGEQYF. The CDR3 DNA reads as TGTGCCAGCAGCCTGATTCCGGGACAGGGGAAAGGCGAGCAGTACTTC. The chain couples TRBV7-8 to TRBJ2-7, with 10 nucleotides matching TRBD1. The germline V gene encodes CDR1 SGHVS and CDR2 FQNEAQ. The CDR3 contains 16 residues. After removal of 5 bases from V and 6 bases from J, the junction contained 13 bases not matched to a gene.